Shown below are 16 T cell receptor beta chains from a single sample sequenced in a study of blood T cell repertoires in COVID-19. Sequencing used immunoSEQ multiplex PCR; TCRdb keeps in-frame clones, though not all of them. This table has approximately 210,000 clones, 84% appearing once. The sequencing sample was made of peripheral blood. The receptor source for this set is a woman between 70 and 85 years old with active or convalescent COVID-19.

The sample holds a few counts of this clone. V is TRBV28 and J is TRBJ1-6; 7 bases map to TRBD1. Germline CDR1 and CDR2: MDHEN and SYDVKM. The V segment lost 7 bases and the J segment 7 bases; nucleotides outside the gene matches: 10. The CDR3 runs 15 residues. The CDR3 here is CASNNRQGINSPLHF. In DNA form, the CDR3 reads TGTGCCAGCAATAACAGACAGGGAATCAATTCACCCCTCCACTTT.

The chain employs TRBV5-1 and TRBJ2-2, with 9 bases lining up with TRBD2. Germline lookup yields CDR1 SGHRS and CDR2 YFSETQ. Losses at the gene ends were 0 bases for V and 2 bases for J; bases not matched to a gene: 2. The CDR3 totals 16 residues. CDR3 residues: CASSLGLAENTGELFF. CDR3 DNA: TGCGCCAGCAGCTTGGGACTAGCGGAAAACACCGGGGAGCTGTTTTTT.

V and J are TRBV27 and TRBJ2-3; 7 nucleotides align to TRBD1. The germline gives CDR1 MNHEY, CDR2 SMNVEV (reference sequence). The CDR3 extends over 14 amino acids. After removal of 4 bases from V and 3 bases from J, the junction contained 4 bases not matched to a gene. Written as DNA, the CDR3 is TGTGCCAGCAGTTACCAACAGGGGACAGATACGCAGTATTTT. Protein sequence: CASSYQQGTDTQYF.

The chain recombines TRBV7-2 with TRBJ2-1; TRBD2 matches 13 bases. Germline V lookup: CDR1 SGHTA, CDR2 FQGNSA. Losses at the gene ends were 3 bases for V and 6 bases for J; bases not matched to a gene: 11. The CDR3 sequence is 18 residues long. CDR3 bases: TGTGCCAGCAGCTTGCAGTCTAGAGGACTAGCGGGAGCCAATGAGCAGTTCTTC. It translates to CASSLQSRGLAGANEQFF.

This chain joins TRBV10-3 and TRBJ2-5, with 8 bases aligning to TRBD2. Germline trimming cut 8 bases from V and 4 bases from J; bases unmatched to any gene: 3. CDR1 is ENHRY, CDR2 SYGVKD, per germline. The CDR3 is made up of 12 amino acids. The CDR3 sequence is CAIAGGGETQYF. CDR3 DNA sequence: TGTGCCATCGCGGGAGGAGGAGAGACCCAGTACTTC.

The V gene is TRBV24-1, the J gene TRBJ2-7, with a weak D call TRBD2 (5 bases). The CDR3 contains 16 residues. V lost 3 bases, J lost 6 bases, and 20 bases lay in between. CDR1 is KGHDR, CDR2 SFDVKD, per germline. This CDR3 reads CATSDHPMTGYGEQYF. The CDR3 DNA reads as TGTGCCACCAGTGATCACCCCATGACGGGGTATGGCGAGCAGTACTTC.

V gene TRBV4-1 combines with J gene TRBJ2-5; no clear D. The V gene's germline CDR1 is MGHRA and CDR2 YSYEKL. The CDR3 loop spans 13 amino acids. V was clipped by 0 bases and J by 5 bases, with 7 bases between them. The CDR3: CASSQDWAETQYF. CDR3 DNA: TGCGCCAGCAGCCAAGATTGGGCCGAGACCCAGTACTTC.

The chain employs TRBV4-1 and TRBJ2-3; 8 bases are shared with TRBD2. CDR3 length equals 15 residues. Germline V gene lookup returns CDR1 MGHRA and CDR2 YSYEKL. Trimming at V came to 5 bases and at J to 5 bases, leaving 9 bases not matched to a gene. The CDR3 reads CASSWAGGVEDTQYF. The CDR3 bases are TGCGCCAGCAGCTGGGCGGGGGGAGTCGAAGATACGCAGTATTTT.

The rearrangement joins TRBV5-6 to TRBJ2-5, with 9 bases lining up with TRBD2. The length of the CDR3 is 14 residues. The junction had 4 bases not matched to a gene; V was cut back by 2 bases and J by 5 bases. Germline V gene data show CDR1 as SGHDT and CDR2 as YYEEEE. The CDR3 sequence is CASSFGREGETQYF. The CDR3 DNA follows: TGTGCCAGCAGCTTTGGGCGGGAGGGGGAGACCCAGTACTTC.

The gene calls are TRBV2 and TRBJ2-5; D not certain. CDR3 length: 12 residues. The V end lost 3 bases, the J end lost 4 bases, and 6 bases lay between the germline ends. The V gene's germline CDR1 is SNHLY and CDR2 FYNNEI. The CDR3 reads CASSDYPETQYF. CDR3 bases: TGTGCCAGCAGTGACTACCCAGAGACCCAGTACTTC.

The chain has TRBV7-2 and TRBJ2-1, with 8 bases identical to TRBD2. V shed 5 bases and J 1 base; nucleotides not matched to a gene: 7. Germline V gene sequence: CDR1 SGHTA, CDR2 FQGNSA. The CDR3 extends over 16 amino acids. DNA for the CDR3: TGTGCCAGCAGCACCGGACTAGCTTGGTCCTACAATGAGCAGTTCTTC. Residues: CASSTGLAWSYNEQFF.

This chain uses TRBV24-1 with TRBJ1-5, with D unresolved. V was clipped by 10 bases and J by 3 bases, with 18 bases between them. Germline loops: CDR1 KGHDR, CDR2 SFDVKD. CDR3 length equals 15 residues. The DNA for the CDR3 is TGTGCCACGAGGGAGTATACACCCCACAATCAGCCCCAGCATTTT. Amino acids: CATREYTPHNQPQHF.

This chain connects TRBV9 to TRBJ2-1; 9 nucleotides align to TRBD2. The germline CDR1 and CDR2 sequences are SGDLS and YYNGEE. The CDR3 runs 16 residues. J gave up 8 bases and V 0 bases, and 9 bases lay outside the gene matches. The CDR3 reads CASSVGNAGGGDEQFF. In nucleotides, the CDR3 is TGTGCCAGCAGCGTAGGGAACGCGGGAGGGGGGGATGAGCAGTTCTTC.

The CDR3 coding sequence is TGTGCCAGCAGCCAACAGACAGGGTCCTGGGAAAAACTGTTTTTT. Its translation: CASSQQTGSWEKLFF. The chain is built from TRBV3-1 (or the pseudogene TRBV3-2) and TRBJ1-4; 7 bases line up with TRBD1. Germline trimming cut 2 bases from V and 8 bases from J; bases unmatched to any gene: 8. The CDR3 is 15 amino acids. Germline V gene data show CDR1 as LGHDT and CDR2 as YNNKEL (reference sequence).

V is TRBV9 and J is TRBJ2-1, with 9 bases fitting TRBD2. J gave up 6 bases and V 4 bases, and 11 bases lay outside the gene matches. The germline CDR1 and CDR2 sequences are SGDLS and YYNGEE. CDR3 length: 16 residues. The CDR3 nucleotides read TGTGCCAGCAGCTCACGTAGCGGGAGTAACCTCAATGAGCAGTTCTTC. As protein: CASSSRSGSNLNEQFF.

The chain recombines TRBV20-1 with TRBJ2-1, with 9 bases identical to TRBD2. CDR3 length: 15 residues. In germline, CDR1 is DFQATT, CDR2 SNEGSKA (reference sequence). With V trimmed by 5 bases and J by 9 bases, 14 bases remained unmatched. The CDR3 spells CSAGVAGVSVSEQFF. The CDR3, as DNA: TGCAGTGCTGGTGTAGCGGGAGTGTCGGTGAGTGAGCAGTTCTTC.